This T cell receptor (beta chain) was recorded in a study of T cell responses to AZD1222 COVID-19 vaccine. Study context: Second-dose schedules of about 4 or about 12 weeks were combined. Study results and limitations: Clonal diversity was possibly underestimated, and the donors were mostly white British, with more females.

V lost 0 bases to trimming and J lost 8 bases, with 5 bases between them. Looked up from germline, CDR1 is GTSNPN and CDR2 is SVGIG (reference sequence). The CDR3 totals 11 residues. Assay: immunoSEQ multiplex PCR; the TCRdb copy retains only in-frame clones and omits some. Among 110,000 to 150,000 clones, 80% to 90% were seen once, and the ten largest hold approximately 8%. Concerning this clone: What it binds is unknown.

The clonotype comes from an adult in good health. Sample: peripheral blood, taken on day 0 of AZD1222 vaccination. The rearrangement joins TRBV30 to TRBJ1-3; no definite D call. DNA for the CDR3: TGTGCCTGGAGTGTTGGGGACACCATATATTTT. As protein: CAWSVGDTIYF.